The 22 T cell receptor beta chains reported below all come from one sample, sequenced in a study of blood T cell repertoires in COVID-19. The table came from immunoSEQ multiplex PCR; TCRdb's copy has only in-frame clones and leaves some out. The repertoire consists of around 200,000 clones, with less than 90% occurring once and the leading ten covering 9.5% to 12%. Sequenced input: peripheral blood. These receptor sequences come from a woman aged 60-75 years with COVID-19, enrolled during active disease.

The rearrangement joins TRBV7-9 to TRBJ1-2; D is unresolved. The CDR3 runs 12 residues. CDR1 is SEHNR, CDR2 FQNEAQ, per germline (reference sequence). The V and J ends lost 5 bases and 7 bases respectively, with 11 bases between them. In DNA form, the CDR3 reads TGTGCCAGCAGCCCCTCATACAGTGGCTACACCTTC. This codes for CASSPSYSGYTF.

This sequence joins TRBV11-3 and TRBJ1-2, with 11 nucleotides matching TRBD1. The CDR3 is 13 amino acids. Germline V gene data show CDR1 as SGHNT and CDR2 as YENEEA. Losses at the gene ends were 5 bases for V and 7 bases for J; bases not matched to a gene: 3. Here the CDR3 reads CASSAGTGGGYTF. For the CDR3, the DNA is TGTGCCAGCAGCGCTGGGACAGGGGGTGGCTACACCTTC.

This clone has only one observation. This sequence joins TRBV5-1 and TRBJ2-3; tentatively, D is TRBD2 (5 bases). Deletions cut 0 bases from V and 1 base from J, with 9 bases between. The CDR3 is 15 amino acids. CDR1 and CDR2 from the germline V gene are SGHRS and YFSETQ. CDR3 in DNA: TGCGCCAGCAGCTTGGGAGCGGTGGGCACAGATACGCAGTATTTT. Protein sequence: CASSLGAVGTDTQYF.

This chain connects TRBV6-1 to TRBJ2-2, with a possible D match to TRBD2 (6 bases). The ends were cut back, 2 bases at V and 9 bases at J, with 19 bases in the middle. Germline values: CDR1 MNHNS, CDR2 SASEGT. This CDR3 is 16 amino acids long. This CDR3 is CASSERRVEPTRELFF. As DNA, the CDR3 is TGTGCCAGCAGTGAAAGGAGGGTGGAGCCCACTCGGGAGCTGTTTTTT.

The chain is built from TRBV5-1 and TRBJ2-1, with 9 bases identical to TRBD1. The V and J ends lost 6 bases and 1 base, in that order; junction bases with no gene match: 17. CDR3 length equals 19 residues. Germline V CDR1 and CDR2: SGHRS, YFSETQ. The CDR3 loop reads CASTRDRAATALSYNEQFF. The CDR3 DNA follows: TGCGCCAGCACCCGGGACAGGGCTGCTACCGCCCTGTCCTACAATGAGCAGTTCTTC.

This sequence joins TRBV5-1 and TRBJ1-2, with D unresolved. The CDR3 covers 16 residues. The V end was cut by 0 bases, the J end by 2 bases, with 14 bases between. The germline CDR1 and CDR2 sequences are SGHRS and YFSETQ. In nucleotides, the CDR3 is TGCGCCAGCAGCTTGGCCCCAGGACTTGGAAACTATGGCTACACCTTC. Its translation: CASSLAPGLGNYGYTF. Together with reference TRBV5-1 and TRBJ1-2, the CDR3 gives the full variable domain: KAGVTQTPRYLIKTRGQQVTLSCSPISGHRSVSWYQQTPGQGLQFLFEYFSETQRNKGNFPGRFSGRQFSNSRSEMNVSTLELGDSALYLCASSLAPGLGNYGYTFGSGTRLTVV.

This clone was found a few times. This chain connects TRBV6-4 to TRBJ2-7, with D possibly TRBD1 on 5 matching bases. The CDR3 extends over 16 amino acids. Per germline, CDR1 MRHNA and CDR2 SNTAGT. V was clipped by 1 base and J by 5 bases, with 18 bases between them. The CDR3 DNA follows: TGTGCCAGCAGTGACTTATGGCAGGGAAATTCCCACGAGCAGTACTTC. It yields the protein CASSDLWQGNSHEQYF.

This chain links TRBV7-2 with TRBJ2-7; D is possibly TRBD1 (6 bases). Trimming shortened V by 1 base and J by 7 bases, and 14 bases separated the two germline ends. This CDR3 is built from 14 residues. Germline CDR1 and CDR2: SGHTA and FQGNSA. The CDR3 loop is CASSLGRGSGEQYF. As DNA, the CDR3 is TGTGCCAGCAGCTTAGGAAGGGGGTCGGGTGAGCAGTACTTC.

The CDR3 sequence is CASRPQGLNYGYTF. The DNA for the CDR3 is TGTGCCAGCAGGCCACAGGGGTTGAACTATGGCTACACCTTC. The chain is built from TRBV6-5 and TRBJ1-2; TRBD1 matches at 7 bases. The CDR3 consists of 14 residues. Germline assignment: CDR1 MNHEY and CDR2 SVGAGI. V trimming: 6 bases; J trimming: 2 bases; junction bases outside the gene matches: 6.

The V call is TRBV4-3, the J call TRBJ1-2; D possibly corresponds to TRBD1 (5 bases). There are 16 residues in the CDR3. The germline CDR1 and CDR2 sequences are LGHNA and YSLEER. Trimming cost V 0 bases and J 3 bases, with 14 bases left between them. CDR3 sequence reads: CASSQDLGTSHYGYTF. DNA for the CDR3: TGCGCCAGCAGCCAAGATCTCGGGACTTCCCACTATGGCTACACCTTC.

The DNA of the CDR3 is TGTGCCACCAGCAGAGATGTAGGGAGTGAGGAGACCCAGTACTTC. It specifies CATSRDVGSEETQYF. The V and J genes are TRBV15 and TRBJ2-5; D might be TRBD2 (5 bases). The CDR3 sequence is 15 residues long. CDR1 LNHNV and CDR2 YYDKDF come from the germline V gene (reference sequence). Trimming pared 0 bases from V and 5 bases from J, leaving 13 bases between.

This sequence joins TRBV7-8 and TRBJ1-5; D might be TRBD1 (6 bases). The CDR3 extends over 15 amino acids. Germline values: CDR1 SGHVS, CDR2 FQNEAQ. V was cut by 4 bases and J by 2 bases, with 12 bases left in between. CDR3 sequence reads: CASSSGQPRNQPQHF. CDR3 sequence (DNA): TGTGCCAGCAGCTCAGGACAGCCACGCAATCAGCCCCAGCATTTT.

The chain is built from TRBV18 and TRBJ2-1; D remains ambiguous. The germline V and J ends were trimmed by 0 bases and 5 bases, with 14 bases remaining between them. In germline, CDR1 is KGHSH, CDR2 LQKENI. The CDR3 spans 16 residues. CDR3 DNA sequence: TGTGCCAGCTCACCACCGAAAGGCCAAGAGGACAATGAGCAGTTCTTC. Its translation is CASSPPKGQEDNEQFF.

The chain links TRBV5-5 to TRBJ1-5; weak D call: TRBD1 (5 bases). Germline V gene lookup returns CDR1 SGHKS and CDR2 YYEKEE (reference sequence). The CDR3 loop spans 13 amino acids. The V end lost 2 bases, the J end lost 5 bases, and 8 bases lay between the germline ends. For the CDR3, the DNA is TGTGCCAGCAGCTTAGGGGCGGATCAGCCCCAGCATTTT. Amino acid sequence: CASSLGADQPQHF.

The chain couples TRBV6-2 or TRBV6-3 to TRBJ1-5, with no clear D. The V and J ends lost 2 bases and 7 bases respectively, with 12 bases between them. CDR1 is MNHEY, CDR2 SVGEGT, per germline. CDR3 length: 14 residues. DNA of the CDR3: TGTGCCAGCAGTTACAACTTTGAAAGCCAGCCCCAGCATTTT. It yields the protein CASSYNFESQPQHF.

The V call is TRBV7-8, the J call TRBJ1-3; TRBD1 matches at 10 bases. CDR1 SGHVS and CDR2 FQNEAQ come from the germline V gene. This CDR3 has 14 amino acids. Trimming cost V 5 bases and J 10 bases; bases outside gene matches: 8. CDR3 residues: CASSRDGTGATIYF. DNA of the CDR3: TGTGCCAGCAGCCGTGACGGGACAGGGGCGACCATATATTTT.

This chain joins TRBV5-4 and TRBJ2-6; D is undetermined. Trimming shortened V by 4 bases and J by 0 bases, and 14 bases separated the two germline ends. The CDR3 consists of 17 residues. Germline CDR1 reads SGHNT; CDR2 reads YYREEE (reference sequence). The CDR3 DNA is TGTGCCAGCAGCCAACCTGTGGGCGTCTCTGGGGCCAACGTCCTGACTTTC. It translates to CASSQPVGVSGANVLTF.

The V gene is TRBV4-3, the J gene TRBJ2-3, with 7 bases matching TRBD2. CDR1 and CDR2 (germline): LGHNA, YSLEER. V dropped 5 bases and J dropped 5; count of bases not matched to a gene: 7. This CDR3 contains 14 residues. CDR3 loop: CASSTWTRRDTQYF. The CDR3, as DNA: TGCGCCAGCAGCACCTGGACTAGAAGAGATACGCAGTATTTT.

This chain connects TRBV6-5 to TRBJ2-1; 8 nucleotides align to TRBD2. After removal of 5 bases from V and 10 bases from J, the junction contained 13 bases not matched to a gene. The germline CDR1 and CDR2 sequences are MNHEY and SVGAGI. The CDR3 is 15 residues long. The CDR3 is CASSPGTRTSGEQFF. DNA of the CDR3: TGTGCCAGCAGTCCCGGGACTAGAACGTCGGGGGAGCAGTTCTTC.

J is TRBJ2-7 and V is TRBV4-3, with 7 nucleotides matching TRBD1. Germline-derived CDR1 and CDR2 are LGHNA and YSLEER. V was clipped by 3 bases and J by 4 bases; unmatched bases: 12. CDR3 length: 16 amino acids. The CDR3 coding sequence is TGCGCCAGCAGCCAGGCCGGGACAGAGAGCTCTTACGAGCAGTACTTC. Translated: CASSQAGTESSYEQYF.

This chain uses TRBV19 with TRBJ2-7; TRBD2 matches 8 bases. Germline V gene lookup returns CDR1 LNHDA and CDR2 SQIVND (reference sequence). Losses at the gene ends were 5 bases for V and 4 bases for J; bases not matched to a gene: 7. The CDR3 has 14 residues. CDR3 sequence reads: CASSSSGGTYEQYF. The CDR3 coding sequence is TGTGCCAGTAGTTCTTCGGGGGGGACATACGAGCAGTACTTC.

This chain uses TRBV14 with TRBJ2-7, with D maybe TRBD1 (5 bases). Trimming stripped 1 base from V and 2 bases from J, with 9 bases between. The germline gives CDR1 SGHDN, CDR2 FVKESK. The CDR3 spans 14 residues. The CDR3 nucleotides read TGTGCCAGCAGCCAAGGACCAGGGACCTACGAGCAGTACTTC. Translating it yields CASSQGPGTYEQYF.